The 15 T cell receptor beta chains in this list originate from one sample, sequenced in a study of vaccination and CD4 T cells after COVID-19. Treatment reported: roughly 10-day PBMC culture with coronavirus spike peptide pools or control peptides (ViraFEST assay). CD4+ T cells of the unexposed donor were collected before the COVID-19 pandemic (2011-2018). No antigen is known for these receptors. Oncomine TCR Beta short-read sequencing was applied to DNA from cultured CD4+ T cells. TCRdb independently ran MiXCR on the PCR reads; one entry per CDR3 protein. The repertoire holds about 6,600 distinct CDR3 sequences, with 29% as singletons. Sequences were obtained from CD4+ T cells from blood, cultured in vitro. All receptors derive from a human donor in good health.

The chain combines TRBV7-9 with TRBJ2-5; TRBD1 matches 7 bases. Germline CDR1 is SEHNR and CDR2 is FQNEAQ (reference sequence). The CDR3 spans 15 residues. V lost 3 bases to trimming and J lost 3 bases; unmatched junction nucleotides: 7. The CDR3 DNA reads as TGTGCCAGCAGCTTTGGCCTCACAGGGGAAGAGACCCAGTACTTC. Translated, it gives CASSFGLTGEETQYF.

This clonotype showed up just a few times. The genes are TRBV20-1 and TRBJ1-4; maybe TRBD1 (5 bases). The V end lost 3 bases, the J end lost 4 bases, and 9 bases lay between the germline ends. The CDR3 runs 13 residues. Germline values: CDR1 DFQATT, CDR2 SNEGSKA (reference sequence). The chain's CDR3 is CSARGQYNEKLFF. The CDR3, as DNA: TGCAGTGCTAGGGGGCAGTATAATGAAAAACTGTTTTTT.

This clonotype appeared a few times. The V gene is TRBV7-9, the J gene TRBJ1-2, with TRBD1 as a possible D gene (5 bases). V was clipped by 1 base and J by 8 bases, with 14 bases between them. Germline CDR1 SEHNR, CDR2 FQNEAQ (reference sequence). The CDR3 spans 14 residues. DNA for the CDR3: TGTGCCAGCAGCTTAGATCAGGGAAGAGGGGGCTACACCTTC. Its translation: CASSLDQGRGGYTF. Together with reference TRBV7-9 and TRBJ1-2, the CDR3 gives the full variable domain: DTGVSQNPRHKITKRGQNVTFRCDPISEHNRLYWYRQTLGQGPEFLTYFQNEAQLEKSRLLSDRFSAERPKGSFSTLEIQRTEQGDSAMYLCASSLDQGRGGYTFGSGTRLTVV.

This clonotype was seen a few times. This sequence joins TRBV20-1 and TRBJ2-6, with 8 bases matching TRBD1. Germline CDR1 DFQATT, CDR2 SNEGSKA (reference sequence). The CDR3 runs to 17 residues. Trimming removed 0 bases from V and 0 bases from J; junction bases left unmatched: 4. The CDR3 DNA is TGCAGTGCTAGAGACGACAGGGGAGGCTCTGGGGCCAACGTCCTGACTTTC. As protein: CSARDDRGGSGANVLTF.

The rearrangement joins TRBV27 to TRBJ1-1; 7 bases are shared with TRBD1. The V gene end was trimmed by 6 bases and the J gene end by 8 bases; junction bases not matched to a gene: 12. In germline, CDR1 is MNHEY, CDR2 SMNVEV (reference sequence). The length of the CDR3 is 14 residues. This CDR3 reads CASRARQGGFEAFF. The DNA for the CDR3 is TGTGCCAGCAGAGCAAGACAGGGAGGTTTCGAAGCTTTCTTT.

This chain connects TRBV11-2 to TRBJ1-1, with a tentative D call TRBD1 (5 bases). V was shortened by 5 bases and J by 3 bases, with 19 bases between the two germline ends. Germline CDR1 and CDR2: SGHAT and FQNNGV. This CDR3 spans 16 amino acids. The CDR3 nucleotides are TGTGCCAGCAGCACAGCCCCTCAAGTAGGGGACACTGAAGCTTTCTTT. Translation gives CASSTAPQVGDTEAFF.

The chain joins TRBV27 to TRBJ2-7; weak D call: TRBD2 (5 bases). Looked up from germline, CDR1 is MNHEY and CDR2 is SMNVEV (reference sequence). Trimming removed 6 bases from V and 2 bases from J, with 20 bases in between. The CDR3 runs to 16 residues. CDR3 bases: TGTGCCAGCAGCGACATGAGGGCTTCCCAGGCCTACGAGCAGTACTTC. This codes for CASSDMRASQAYEQYF.

The V and J genes are TRBV6-5 and TRBJ2-3; D call uncertain. Trimming pared 3 bases from V and 5 bases from J, leaving 9 bases between. The CDR3 length is 13 residues. CDR1 and CDR2 (germline): MNHEY, SVGAGI. The CDR3 DNA follows: TGTGCCAGCAGTTATGGGCCGGGAGATACGCAGTATTTT. Translated: CASSYGPGDTQYF.

This clonotype has just a few counts. The V call is TRBV7-6, the J call TRBJ1-6, with unresolved D. Trimming left V 1 base short and J 9 bases short, with 16 bases between. There are 16 residues in the CDR3. CDR1 is SGHVS, CDR2 FNYEAQ, per germline. CDR3 protein: CASSLDLLGRGSPLHF. The CDR3 region has the DNA TGTGCCAGCAGCTTAGACCTACTGGGAAGAGGTTCACCCCTCCACTTT.

The chain links TRBV7-2 to TRBJ2-3, with 12 bases aligning to TRBD2. Trimming removed 5 bases from V and 1 base from J; junction bases left unmatched: 10. The CDR3 consists of 18 residues. Germline V gene sequence: CDR1 SGHTA, CDR2 FQGNSA. DNA of the CDR3: TGTGCCAGCAGCAAACAGGCTAGCGGGGGGGCTGGCACAGATACGCAGTATTTT. Its translation: CASSKQASGGAGTDTQYF.

This clonotype came up a few times. The genes are TRBV7-9 and TRBJ1-1; D remains ambiguous. Trimming took 1 base from V and 3 from J, leaving 18 bases between them. The CDR3 totals 17 residues. Looked up from germline, CDR1 is SEHNR and CDR2 is FQNEAQ (reference sequence). DNA of the CDR3: TGTGCCAGCAGCTTAGGGAGGACCGGCGGTGGGGACACTGAAGCTTTCTTT. Translated: CASSLGRTGGGDTEAFF.

Only a few counts were recorded for this clonotype. The chain uses TRBV6-5 and TRBJ2-1, with TRBD2 identical over 12 bases. This CDR3 has 15 amino acids. Per germline, CDR1 MNHEY and CDR2 SVGAGI. The V gene end was trimmed by 4 bases and the J gene end by 6 bases; junction bases not matched to a gene: 4. The CDR3 DNA reads TGTGCCAGCAGTTTTCTAGCGGGGGGGAGCAATGAGCAGTTCTTC. This translates into CASSFLAGGSNEQFF.

V usage is TRBV11-2 and J usage is TRBJ1-1; no clear D gene. CDR1 is SGHAT and CDR2 is FQNNGV in the germline V gene. The CDR3 consists of 15 residues. With 5 bases removed from V and 1 base from J, the gap between germline ends came to 14 bases. Here the CDR3 reads CASSLSEAPNTEAFF. The CDR3 nucleotides read TGTGCCAGCAGCCTCTCAGAGGCTCCGAACACTGAAGCTTTCTTT.

The CDR3 reads CAISGRGDSGELFF. The CDR3 DNA reads as TGTGCCATCTCGGGGAGGGGAGACTCCGGGGAGCTGTTTTTT. V and J are TRBV10-3 and TRBJ2-2; TRBD2 aligns across 7 bases. Germline V CDR1 and CDR2: ENHRY, SYGVKD. J lost 6 bases, V lost 8 bases, and 9 bases had no gene match. The CDR3 contains 14 residues.

In this sample, this clonotype turned up a few times. The chain is built from TRBV6-1 and TRBJ2-2; D ambiguous. The CDR3 is made up of 12 amino acids. Looked up from germline, CDR1 is MNHNS and CDR2 is SASEGT. Trimming cost V 4 bases and J 2 bases, with 2 bases left between them. DNA for the CDR3: TGTGCCAGCAGTGGAAACACCGGGGAGCTGTTTTTT. This gives the protein CASSGNTGELFF.